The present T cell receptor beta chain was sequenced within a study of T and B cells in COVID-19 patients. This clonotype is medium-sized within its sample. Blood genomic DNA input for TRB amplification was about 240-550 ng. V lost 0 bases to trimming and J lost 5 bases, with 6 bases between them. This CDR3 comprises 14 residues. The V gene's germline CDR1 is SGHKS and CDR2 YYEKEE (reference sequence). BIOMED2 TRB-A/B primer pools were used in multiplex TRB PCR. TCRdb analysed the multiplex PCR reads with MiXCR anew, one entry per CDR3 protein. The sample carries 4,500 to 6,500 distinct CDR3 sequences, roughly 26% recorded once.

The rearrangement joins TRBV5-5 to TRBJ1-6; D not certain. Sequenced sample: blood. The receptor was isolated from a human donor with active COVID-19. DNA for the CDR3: TGTGCCAGCAGCTTGGACGGTGATAATTCACCCCTCCACTTT. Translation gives CASSLDGDNSPLHF.